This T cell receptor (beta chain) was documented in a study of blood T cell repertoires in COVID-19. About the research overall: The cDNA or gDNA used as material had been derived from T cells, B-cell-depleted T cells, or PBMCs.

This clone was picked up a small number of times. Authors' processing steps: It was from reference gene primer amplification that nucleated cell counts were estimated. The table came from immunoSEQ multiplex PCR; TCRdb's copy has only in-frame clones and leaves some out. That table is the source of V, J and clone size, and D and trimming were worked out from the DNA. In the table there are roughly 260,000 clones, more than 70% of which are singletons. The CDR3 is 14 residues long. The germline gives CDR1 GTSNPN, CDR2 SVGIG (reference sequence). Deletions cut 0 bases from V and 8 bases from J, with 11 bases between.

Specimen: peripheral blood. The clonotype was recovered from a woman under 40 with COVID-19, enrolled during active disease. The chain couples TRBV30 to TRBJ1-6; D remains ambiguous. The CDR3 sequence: CAWSVRSGDSPLHF. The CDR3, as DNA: TGTGCCTGGAGTGTACGGAGTGGAGATTCACCCCTCCACTTT.